The 29 T cell receptor beta chains presented below share a single source sample, sequenced in a study of early T cells in non-severe SARS-CoV-2 infection. TCRdb ran MiXCR on the 5' RACE reads and lists one entry per CDR3 protein. The sample yields some 35,000 distinct CDR3 sequences, less than 8% seen once. The sample was whole blood, taken at baseline. These receptors were taken from an adult who was a healthcare worker with PCR-confirmed SARS-CoV-2 infection or an uninfected control (not recorded which).

This clonotype came up many times. The chain combines TRBV29-1 with TRBJ2-2, with D unclear. This CDR3 is 12 amino acids long. In germline, CDR1 is SQVTM, CDR2 ANQGSEA. V lost 4 bases and J 1 base, leaving 4 bases between the germline ends. The CDR3 sequence: CSVAQNTGELFF. CDR3 coding DNA: TGCAGCGTTGCGCAGAACACCGGGGAGCTGTTTTTT.

This clonotype came up many times. The chain carries TRBV19 and TRBJ2-7; D perhaps matches TRBD2 (6 bases). V was pared by 6 bases and J by 3 bases, with 9 bases between. The germline V gene has CDR1 LNHDA and CDR2 SQIVND (reference sequence). This CDR3 spans 12 amino acids. In DNA form, the CDR3 reads TGTGCCAGTAGCGGGAGTTACTACGAGCAGTACTTC. Translated, it gives CASSGSYYEQYF.

This clonotype was seen repeatedly, ten times or more. The chain is built from TRBV6-2 or TRBV6-3 and TRBJ2-7; D may match TRBD1 or TRBD2 (5 bases each). The CDR3 contains 12 residues. V was cut by 6 bases and J by 3 bases, with 9 bases left in between. Germline V gene lookup returns CDR1 MNHEY and CDR2 SVGEGT. CDR3 sequence: CASRGERYEQYF. CDR3 DNA sequence: TGTGCCAGCAGAGGGGAGCGCTACGAGCAGTACTTC.

CDR3 sequence: CASSLSIPDNEQFF. The DNA of the CDR3 is TGTGCCAGCAGTTTATCGATCCCAGACAATGAGCAGTTCTTC. This chain links TRBV27 with TRBJ2-1, with D unclear. V was cut by 0 bases and J by 5 bases, with 8 bases left in between. The germline CDR1 and CDR2 sequences are MNHEY and SMNVEV (reference sequence). This CDR3 comprises 14 residues.

This clonotype was counted at least ten times. The J gene is TRBJ2-2, the V gene TRBV2; D remains unclear. The CDR3 spans 12 residues. Trimming took 7 bases from V and 10 from J, leaving 13 bases between them. In germline, CDR1 is SNHLY, CDR2 FYNNEI. CDR3 in amino acids: CASIGNRVELFF. CDR3 in DNA: TGTGCCAGCATAGGGAACCGGGTGGAGCTGTTTTTT.

This clonotype has just a few counts. The chain employs TRBV7-2 and TRBJ2-5, with 12 positions matching TRBD2. CDR3 length equals 16 residues. J lost 5 bases, V lost 7 bases, and 11 bases had no gene match. Germline assignment: CDR1 SGHTA and CDR2 FQGNSA. CDR3 protein: CASTRTSGMASETQYF. CDR3 in DNA: TGTGCCAGCACCCGGACTAGCGGGATGGCTTCGGAGACCCAGTACTTC.

The chain employs TRBV7-2 and TRBJ2-5, with 9 bases lining up with TRBD2. The CDR3 totals 14 residues. CDR1 and CDR2 from the germline V gene are SGHTA and FQGNSA. J gave up 1 base and V 5 bases, and 2 bases lay outside the gene matches. As DNA, the CDR3 is TGTGCCAGCAGCCTGACTAGCGGCCAAGAGACCCAGTACTTC. Translation: CASSLTSGQETQYF.

This clonotype was observed at least ten times. This chain joins TRBV20-1 and TRBJ2-7; D unresolved. CDR3 length equals 11 residues. Trimming removed 7 bases from V and 4 bases from J, with 11 bases in between. From germline, CDR1 is DFQATT and CDR2 SNEGSKA (reference sequence). The CDR3 sequence is CSVGRAYEQYF. CDR3 nucleotide sequence: TGCAGTGTGGGCAGAGCTTACGAGCAGTACTTC.

The rearrangement links TRBV20-1 to TRBJ2-3; 8 bases map to TRBD2. Germline V CDR1 and CDR2: DFQATT, SNEGSKA (reference sequence). The V and J ends lost 5 bases and 2 bases, in that order; junction bases with no gene match: 9. This CDR3 spans 15 amino acids. CDR3 protein: CSAYRLASDTDTQYF. The CDR3 DNA follows: TGCAGTGCTTACAGACTAGCGAGCGACACAGATACGCAGTATTTT.

This clonotype showed up many times. The chain uses TRBV6-1 and TRBJ2-4; 8 bases fit TRBD1. The germline CDR1 and CDR2 sequences are MNHNS and SASEGT. There are 15 residues in the CDR3. V shed 4 bases, J shed 8 bases, and the junction held 10 bases outside the gene matches. The CDR3 DNA follows: TGTGCCAGCAGTGCCGAGACAGGGGATATTGACATTCAGTACTTC. Translating it yields CASSAETGDIDIQYF.

This clonotype was counted between two and nine times. The gene calls are TRBV28 and TRBJ1-5; D unclear. This CDR3 is 13 amino acids long. Germline CDR1 is MDHEN and CDR2 is SYDVKM. V was pared by 5 bases and J by 10 bases, with 15 bases between. Here the CDR3 reads CASSPRPISPQHF. CDR3 nucleotide sequence: TGTGCCAGCAGTCCAAGGCCCATCTCCCCCCAGCATTTT. The full variable domain, completed using reference TRBV28 and TRBJ1-5, is DVKVTQSSRYLVKRTGEKVFLECVQDMDHENMFWYRQDPGLGLRLIYFSYDVKMKEKGDIPEGYSVSREKKERFSLILESASTNQTSMYLCASSPRPISPQHFGDGTRLSIL.

The chain joins TRBV20-1 to TRBJ1-1; the D gene is possibly TRBD1 (5 bases). Germline CDR1 DFQATT, CDR2 SNEGSKA (reference sequence). This CDR3 comprises 14 residues. V gave up 2 bases and J gave up 10 bases, with 20 bases separating them. The CDR3 sequence: CSARIQGRQVPAFF. The CDR3 coding sequence is TGCAGTGCTAGAATCCAGGGACGCCAGGTTCCAGCTTTCTTT.

In its sample, this clonotype is medium-sized (0.01 to 0.1%). The chain recombines TRBV7-9 with TRBJ2-3, with D tentatively TRBD2 (5 bases). The CDR3 has 17 residues. Trimming left V 1 base short and J 1 base short, with 15 bases between. Per germline, CDR1 SEHNR and CDR2 FQNEAQ (reference sequence). CDR3 nucleotide sequence: TGTGCCAGCAGCTTAGGACAAGCGGCTACTGGCACAGATACGCAGTATTTT. The encoded protein is CASSLGQAATGTDTQYF. The variable domain in full, with the rest retrieved from reference TRBV7-9 and TRBJ2-3, is DTGVSQNPRHKITKRGQNVTFRCDPISEHNRLYWYRQTLGQGPEFLTYFQNEAQLEKSRLLSDRFSAERPKGSFSTLEIQRTEQGDSAMYLCASSLGQAATGTDTQYFGPGTRLTVL.

This clonotype was found many times. This chain joins TRBV3-1 and TRBJ2-1, with 7 bases aligning to TRBD1. The CDR3 runs to 14 residues. The germline V gene has CDR1 LGHDT and CDR2 YNNKEL (reference sequence). Germline trimming cut 1 base from V and 5 bases from J; bases unmatched to any gene: 2. The CDR3 DNA reads as TGTGCCAGCAGCCAAGTAGGGACAGACAATGAGCAGTTCTTC. As protein: CASSQVGTDNEQFF.

The DNA for the CDR3 is TGTGCCAGCAGTGCCGAGGCCATCTCCTACGAGCAGTACTTC. This codes for CASSAEAISYEQYF. The chain is built from TRBV6-6 and TRBJ2-7; no firm D call. Germline-derived CDR1 and CDR2 are MNHNY and SVGAGI (reference sequence). The CDR3 covers 14 residues. With 5 bases removed from V and 0 bases from J, the gap between germline ends came to 11 bases.

This clonotype was seen only a few times. The gene calls are TRBV2 and TRBJ2-1; 13 nucleotides agree with TRBD2. V shed 8 bases and J 5 bases; nucleotides not matched to a gene: 3. CDR1 SNHLY and CDR2 FYNNEI come from the germline V gene. CDR3 length: 14 residues. The CDR3 sequence is CASSTSGGNNEQFF. As DNA, the CDR3 is TGTGCCAGCTCGACTAGCGGGGGGAACAATGAGCAGTTCTTC. The full variable domain, its missing parts supplied by reference TRBV2 and TRBJ2-1, is EPEVTQTPSHQVTQMGQEVILRCVPISNHLYFYWYRQILGQKVEFLVSFYNNEISEKSEIFDDQFSVERPDGSNFTLKIRSTKLEDSAMYFCASSTSGGNNEQFFGPGTRLTVL.

The sample holds a few counts of this clonotype. V gene TRBV4-2 combines with J gene TRBJ1-5; 7 bases map to TRBD1. In germline, CDR1 is LGHNA, CDR2 YNFKEQ. The V segment lost 0 bases and the J segment 5 bases; nucleotides outside the gene matches: 7. The CDR3 sequence is 16 residues long. Here the CDR3 reads CASSQEPDRVHQPQHF. The CDR3 region has the DNA TGTGCCAGCAGCCAAGAACCCGACAGGGTTCATCAGCCCCAGCATTTT.

This clonotype was found a few times. The J gene is TRBJ2-7, the V gene TRBV3-1, with 11 bases matching TRBD2. CDR3 size: 16 residues. Per germline, CDR1 LGHDT and CDR2 YNNKEL (reference sequence). J was trimmed by 7 bases and V by 1 base; bases with no gene match: 9. CDR3 nucleotide sequence: TGTGCCAGCAGCCAAGCCGGTACTAGCGGGAGTTGGGAGCAGTACTTC. Translated, it gives CASSQAGTSGSWEQYF.

This clonotype came up many times. The chain joins TRBV27 to TRBJ2-1, with a possible D match to TRBD2 (6 bases). Trimming stripped 3 bases from V and 8 bases from J, with 14 bases between. The CDR3 runs 14 residues. The germline V gene encodes CDR1 MNHEY and CDR2 SMNVEV (reference sequence). The DNA of the CDR3 is TGTGCCAGCAGTTTGGGGACGGGCGGGGATGAGCAGTTCTTC. Amino acid sequence: CASSLGTGGDEQFF.

This clonotype was detected ten times or more. J is TRBJ1-1 and V is TRBV2; D is uncertain. CDR3 length equals 14 residues. V shed 6 bases and J shed 5 bases, with 16 bases lying between them. CDR1 and CDR2 from the germline V gene are SNHLY and FYNNEI. CDR3 bases: TGTGCCAGCAGAGAGGTCGACCCCCGGACTGAAGCTTTCTTT. Protein product: CASREVDPRTEAFF.

The table lists this clonotype with many counts. The J gene is TRBJ1-3, the V gene TRBV5-1; 10 bases map to TRBD1. Losses at the gene ends were 3 bases for V and 4 bases for J; bases not matched to a gene: 4. The germline CDR1 and CDR2 sequences are SGHRS and YFSETQ. The CDR3 is made up of 15 amino acids. CDR3 nucleotides: TGCGCCAGCAGCTCTGGGACAGGGGTCGGAAACACCATATATTTT. Amino acids: CASSSGTGVGNTIYF.

This clonotype was counted between two and nine times. The V and J genes are TRBV2 and TRBJ2-1; 7 bases map to TRBD2. The ends lost 6 bases at V and 4 bases at J; junction bases unmatched: 12. CDR3 length: 16 amino acids. Germline assignment: CDR1 SNHLY and CDR2 FYNNEI. In nucleotides, the CDR3 is TGTGCCAGCAGGAGGTTAACTAGCGCGTCTTACAATGAGCAGTTCTTC. Amino acids: CASRRLTSASYNEQFF.

This clonotype was detected a few times. The chain has TRBV24-1 and TRBJ2-1, with D unresolved. Deletions cut 5 bases from V and 3 bases from J, with 10 bases between. The germline V gene has CDR1 KGHDR and CDR2 SFDVKD. CDR3 length: 14 amino acids. The CDR3 spells CATSGSVYYNEQFF. In DNA, the CDR3 is TGTGCCACCAGTGGGTCGGTTTACTACAATGAGCAGTTCTTC.

This clonotype has more than one count but fewer than ten. V and J are TRBV10-3 and TRBJ2-7; D may be TRBD1 or TRBD2 (5 bases each). Germline V gene sequence: CDR1 ENHRY, CDR2 SYGVKD. This CDR3 region has 17 residues. Between the trimmed V and J ends, which lost 4 bases and 0 bases, there was a span of 19 bases. The CDR3: CAISGGSGGLSSYEQYF. In DNA form, the CDR3 reads TGTGCCATCAGTGGGGGCTCGGGCGGACTGAGCTCCTACGAGCAGTACTTC.

The J gene is TRBJ2-1, the V gene TRBV28; possibly TRBD2 for D (5 bases). From germline, CDR1 is MDHEN and CDR2 SYDVKM. Trimming cost V 5 bases and J 5 bases, with 13 bases left between them. The CDR3 length is 14 residues. The CDR3 loop reads CASSHGVGNNEQFF. CDR3 DNA sequence: TGTGCCAGCAGTCACGGGGTAGGGAACAATGAGCAGTTCTTC.

This clonotype was recorded many times. The chain employs TRBV18 and TRBJ2-7, with D possibly being TRBD2 (6 bases). This CDR3 is 12 amino acids long. CDR1 and CDR2 (germline): KGHSH, LQKENI. The V gene lost 3 bases and the J gene lost 4 bases, with 7 bases spanning the gap. The DNA of the CDR3 is TGTGCCAGCTCACCGGCGGGGTACGAGCAGTACTTC. It is translated as CASSPAGYEQYF.

This clonotype occurred many times. This chain links TRBV6-6 with TRBJ1-1, with D hard to call. Germline V gene sequence: CDR1 MNHNY, CDR2 SVGAGI (reference sequence). The germline V and J ends were trimmed by 0 bases and 1 base, with 9 bases remaining between them. This CDR3 is built from 15 residues. The CDR3 coding sequence is TGTGCCAGCAGTTACTCGCAGATAGGGAACACTGAAGCTTTCTTT. The encoded protein is CASSYSQIGNTEAFF.

This clonotype was counted many times. The chain carries TRBV3-1 and TRBJ2-1, with 7 bases fitting TRBD1. The germline CDR1 and CDR2 sequences are LGHDT and YNNKEL (reference sequence). The CDR3 extends over 13 amino acids. J was trimmed by 7 bases and V by 4 bases; bases with no gene match: 4. The CDR3 sequence: CASSRQGTNEQFF. CDR3 sequence (DNA): TGTGCCAGCAGCCGACAGGGAACGAATGAGCAGTTCTTC.

CDR3 DNA: TGTGCCAGCTCACCGAGGCAGACTAATGAAAAACTGTTTTTT. This gives the protein CASSPRQTNEKLFF. The gene calls are TRBV18 and TRBJ1-4; D is ambiguous. CDR1 and CDR2 (germline): KGHSH, LQKENI. The CDR3 runs 14 residues. Trimming removed 3 bases at V and 2 bases at J, with 7 bases between.